Listed here are 20 T cell receptor beta chains from one sample, sequenced in a study of shared clonotypes between healthy human individuals. Sequencing used immunoSEQ multiplex PCR; TCRdb keeps in-frame clones, though not all of them. Of more than 2 million clones listed, 90% to 97% are singletons. The specimen was naive CD4+ T cells sorted from blood. As to subset: CD45RA+ positively selected. Source of these receptors: a man between 18 and 35 years old in good health.

V gene TRBV29-1 combines with J gene TRBJ1-1; 10 nucleotides line up with TRBD1. This CDR3 is built from 13 residues. Trimming took 7 bases from V and 5 from J; bases not matched to a gene: 7. Looked up from germline, CDR1 is SQVTM and CDR2 is ANQGSEA. The CDR3: CSASGTGETEAFF. The CDR3 nucleotides read TGCAGCGCATCCGGGACAGGGGAAACTGAAGCTTTCTTT.

This clone appeared once. The gene calls are TRBV5-1 and TRBJ2-1; 11 bases match TRBD2. Germline V lookup: CDR1 SGHRS, CDR2 YFSETQ. This CDR3 has 14 residues. The V segment lost 5 bases and the J segment 7 bases; nucleotides outside the gene matches: 5. Here the CDR3 reads CASSSGGASNEQFF. In DNA, the CDR3 is TGCGCCAGCAGTAGCGGGGGGGCATCGAATGAGCAGTTCTTC.

The J gene is TRBJ2-1, the V gene TRBV7-9; D ambiguous. The germline CDR1 and CDR2 sequences are SEHNR and FQNEAQ (reference sequence). Trimming took off 1 base at V and 9 bases at J, with 13 bases between the two ends. CDR3 length: 14 residues. Written as DNA, the CDR3 is TGTGCCAGCAGCTTAGATAGGATGGGTACTGAGCAGTTCTTC. Translation gives CASSLDRMGTEQFF.

The chain uses TRBV6-9 and TRBJ1-4; D might be TRBD1 (5 bases). CDR1 and CDR2 from the germline V gene are MNHGY and SVAAGI. Trimming shortened V by 1 base and J by 3 bases, and 18 bases separated the two germline ends. The CDR3 covers 18 residues. CDR3 amino acids: CASSYWAAGERPNEKLFF. In DNA, the CDR3 is TGTGCCAGCAGTTATTGGGCAGCGGGGGAAAGGCCTAATGAAAAACTGTTTTTT.

This chain connects TRBV5-4 to TRBJ1-1; no definite D call. Trimming shortened V by 4 bases and J by 4 bases, and 8 bases separated the two germline ends. The V gene's germline CDR1 is SGHNT and CDR2 YYREEE (reference sequence). This CDR3 contains 12 residues. The CDR3 coding sequence is TGTGCCAGCAGCCTCCCGACCACTGAAGCTTTCTTT. Translating it yields CASSLPTTEAFF.

CDR3 loop: CASGRRASNYGYTF. CDR3 DNA: TGTGCCAGCGGTCGGCGTGCATCTAACTATGGCTACACCTTC. V gene TRBV6-5 combines with J gene TRBJ1-2; D remains unclear. The CDR3 length is 14 residues. Trimming took 8 bases from V and 0 from J, leaving 13 bases between them. The germline V gene has CDR1 MNHEY and CDR2 SVGAGI.

CDR3: CASSLRGGESETQYF. CDR3 coding DNA: TGTGCCAGCAGCTTACGGGGGGGCGAGTCGGAGACCCAGTACTTC. This chain joins TRBV13 and TRBJ2-5, with 8 bases matching TRBD2. This CDR3 has 15 residues. The trim removed 2 bases at V and 5 bases at J, leaving 7 bases unmatched. The germline gives CDR1 PRHDT, CDR2 FYEKMQ (reference sequence).

This sequence joins TRBV25-1 and TRBJ2-7; possibly TRBD2 for D (6 bases). V gave up 1 base and J gave up 4 bases, with 11 bases separating them. This CDR3 has 14 amino acids. Per the germline V gene, CDR1 is MGHDK and CDR2 is SYGVNS. DNA for the CDR3: TGTGCCAGCAGTGAATTGGAGGGCCGATACGAGCAGTACTTC. Protein sequence: CASSELEGRYEQYF.

The V and J genes are TRBV7-9 and TRBJ1-2, with D possibly being TRBD1 (6 bases). The length of the CDR3 is 16 residues. V was pared by 7 bases and J by 0 bases, with 18 bases between. Germline CDR1 reads SEHNR; CDR2 reads FQNEAQ (reference sequence). The CDR3 DNA reads as TGTGCCAGCACCATGTATCGGGACACTCCTAACTATGGCTACACCTTC. Protein sequence: CASTMYRDTPNYGYTF.

The chain links TRBV4-2 to TRBJ2-7; D uncertain. There are 13 residues in the CDR3. Germline V gene lookup returns CDR1 LGHNA and CDR2 YNFKEQ. The V end was cut by 1 base, the J end by 2 bases, with 6 bases between. The CDR3 reads CASSQGRAYEQYF. The CDR3 DNA reads TGTGCCAGCAGCCAAGGTAGGGCCTACGAGCAGTACTTC.

The chain employs TRBV29-1 and TRBJ1-1; unclear D gene. CDR1 SQVTM and CDR2 ANQGSEA come from the germline V gene. The CDR3 has 13 residues. Trimming shortened V by 6 bases and J by 5 bases, and 16 bases separated the two germline ends. In DNA, the CDR3 is TGCAGCGTCGTTGGAAGGGTGTGGACTGAAGCTTTCTTT. Translated: CSVVGRVWTEAFF.

The rearrangement links TRBV6-1 to TRBJ1-5, with 9 bases that match TRBD1. From germline, CDR1 is MNHNS and CDR2 SASEGT. This CDR3 has 13 residues. Trimming at V came to 5 bases and at J to 5 bases, leaving 1 base not matched to a gene. For the CDR3, the DNA is TGTGCCAGCAGTAGACAGGGGGATCAGCCCCAGCATTTT. Translating it yields CASSRQGDQPQHF.

The rearrangement uses TRBV19 and TRBJ1-3, with D uncertain. The CDR3 runs to 12 residues. The germline V and J ends were trimmed by 7 bases and 2 bases, with 6 bases remaining between them. The germline CDR1 and CDR2 sequences are LNHDA and SQIVND (reference sequence). CDR3 coding DNA: TGTGCCAGTAATTTTCCTGGAAACACCATATATTTT. It codes for CASNFPGNTIYF.

The V call is TRBV30, the J call TRBJ1-4; TRBD1 matches 8 bases. This CDR3 spans 14 amino acids. The germline V gene encodes CDR1 GTSNPN and CDR2 SVGIG (reference sequence). V dropped 7 bases and J dropped 5; count of bases not matched to a gene: 9. In DNA form, the CDR3 reads TGTGCCTTGGAGGGAACAGGGGGGAATGAAAAACTGTTTTTT. This encodes CALEGTGGNEKLFF.

V and J are TRBV6-1 and TRBJ1-1; D is undetermined. Looked up from germline, CDR1 is MNHNS and CDR2 is SASEGT. Trimming took 3 bases from V and 0 from J, leaving 11 bases between them. This CDR3 contains 15 residues. CDR3 sequence (DNA): TGTGCCAGCAGTGATTTTGGGGTCCTGAACACTGAAGCTTTCTTT. Translating gives CASSDFGVLNTEAFF.

The V gene is TRBV5-4, the J gene TRBJ1-6; D unresolved. The CDR3 sequence is 15 residues long. Per the germline V gene, CDR1 is SGHNT and CDR2 is YYREEE (reference sequence). The V end lost 1 base, the J end lost 7 bases, and 12 bases lay between the germline ends. CDR3 region: CASSLQGRINSPLHF. DNA for the CDR3: TGTGCCAGCAGCTTGCAAGGACGGATAAATTCACCCCTCCACTTT.

This chain connects TRBV5-1 to TRBJ2-5, with 7 bases that match TRBD1. The CDR3 sequence is 16 residues long. Per germline, CDR1 SGHRS and CDR2 YFSETQ. The ends lost 0 bases at V and 5 bases at J; junction bases unmatched: 10. The CDR3 protein is CASSLAPTGVMETQYF. The CDR3 region has the DNA TGCGCCAGCAGCTTGGCTCCAACAGGGGTTATGGAGACCCAGTACTTC.

This clone appeared once. CDR3 amino acids: CASGAGAHNEKLFF. CDR3 coding DNA: TGTGCTAGTGGTGCCGGGGCCCATAATGAAAAACTGTTTTTT. V gene TRBV12-5 combines with J gene TRBJ1-4, with D possibly TRBD1 on 5 matching bases. The V end was cut by 5 bases, the J end by 4 bases, with 11 bases between. CDR1 and CDR2 from the germline V gene are LGHNT and FRNRAP. The CDR3 totals 14 residues.

The CDR3 coding sequence is TGTGCCAGCAGCGTAGACCTTGGGGGCCATGGCTACACCTTC. This codes for CASSVDLGGHGYTF. The rearrangement uses TRBV9 and TRBJ1-2; D is perhaps TRBD1 (6 bases). V was pared by 0 bases and J by 6 bases, with 12 bases between. Germline V gene lookup returns CDR1 SGDLS and CDR2 YYNGEE. This CDR3 is built from 14 residues.

The chain joins TRBV9 to TRBJ2-3; D may be TRBD2 (6 bases). There are 15 residues in the CDR3. The germline V gene has CDR1 SGDLS and CDR2 YYNGEE. Between the trimmed V and J ends, which lost 0 bases and 4 bases, there was a span of 12 bases. The chain's CDR3 is CASSVVPGAPDTQYF. In nucleotides, the CDR3 is TGTGCCAGCAGCGTAGTACCGGGAGCCCCAGATACGCAGTATTTT.